A selection of T cell receptor beta chains follows, all from one sample in a study of blood T cell repertoires in COVID-19. The assay was immunoSEQ multiplex PCR, and TCRdb's table has in-frame clones only and misses some. Counted here are about 140,000 clones, 75% to 80% occurring once; the ten biggest clones make up roughly 9%. The sequenced sample consisted of peripheral blood. Every receptor here comes from a woman aged 45-59 years with active or convalescent COVID-19. Both conserved end residues are part of each CDR3. Each record gives: clone size, J gene, D gene, V gene, CDR3 DNA, CDR3 protein. A D gene is named only where the DNA matches it firmly. Rows may omit the clone size; those that give it use once, few, many or a size class.

once,TRBJ2-2,NA,TRBV10-3,TGTGCCATCAGCACTACAGGAAAACGTCAGGACACCGGGGAGCTGTTTTTT,CAISTTGKRQDTGELFF
NA,TRBJ2-5,TRBD1,TRBV12-3/TRBV12-4,TGTGCCAGCAGCTACAGGGGAGAAGAGACCCAGTACTTC,CASSYRGEETQYF
few,TRBJ2-3,TRBD1,TRBV24-1,TGTGCCACCGGCGGAACAGACAGGGGGCAAGATACGCAGTATTTT,CATGGTDRGQDTQYF
NA,TRBJ2-4,TRBD1,TRBV19,TGTGCCACCTCAGCTCGGGACAGGGGCGCAGATGGCATTCAGTACTTC,CATSARDRGADGIQYF
few,TRBJ2-7,TRBD2,TRBV19,TGTGCCAGTAGTTATAGCGGGAGGGACGAGCAGTACTTC,CASSYSGRDEQYF
NA,TRBJ1-6,NA,TRBV2,TGTGCCAGCAGTGAGATTCGACAGCTTAATTCACCCCTCCACTTT,CASSEIRQLNSPLHF
NA,TRBJ1-6,NA,TRBV27,TGTGCCAGCAGTTTCGACAGCCTCAGTTCACCCCTCCACTTT,CASSFDSLSSPLHF
NA,TRBJ2-1,TRBD2,TRBV7-2,TGTGCCAGCAGCCCGCGGGGGGGCTCCTACAATGAGCAGTTCTTC,CASSPRGGSYNEQFF
few,TRBJ1-4,NA,TRBV27,TGTGCCAGCAGTTTATCGAGAGTAAGCGATGAAAAACTGTTTTTT,CASSLSRVSDEKLFF
NA,TRBJ2-3,TRBD1,TRBV6-6,TGTGCCAGCAGTCAACAGGGGGCGCACACAGATACGCAGTATTTT,CASSQQGAHTDTQYF
NA,TRBJ2-2,TRBD2,TRBV5-1,TGCGCCAGCAGGGGGACGGGACTAGCGGGTGCTGTTTCCACCGGGGAGCTGTTTTTT,CASRGTGLAGAVSTGELFF
NA,TRBJ2-5,NA,TRBV7-9,TGTGCCAGCAGCCCACTTATAGGACAGGGAGGGAGACAAGAGACCCAGTACTTC,CASSPLIGQGGRQETQYF
NA,TRBJ2-3,NA,TRBV4-3,TGCGCCAGCAGCCAAGAATATCCGGGGGAAACAGATACGCAGTATTTT,CASSQEYPGETDTQYF
NA,TRBJ2-1,TRBD1,TRBV5-5,TGTGCCAGCAGCCTGGGGACAGGGGATGAGCAGTTCTTC,CASSLGTGDEQFF
NA,TRBJ1-2,NA,TRBV7-3,TGTGCCAGCAGCCTACAGGGAGGGGCTAACTATGGCTACACCTTC,CASSLQGGANYGYTF
NA,TRBJ1-4,NA,TRBV3-1/TRBV3-2,TGTGCCAGCAGCCAACCTGGGAGGGCAGTAGGAGAAAAACTGTTTTTT,CASSQPGRAVGEKLFF
NA,TRBJ2-5,NA,TRBV7-9,TGTGCCAGCAGCCCCCAGGGTCATGGAGAGACCCAGTACTTC,CASSPQGHGETQYF
NA,TRBJ2-5,NA,TRBV14,TGTGCCAGCAGCCAAGATTCGTTGCCAGGGAAAGAGACCCAGTACTTC,CASSQDSLPGKETQYF
NA,TRBJ2-3,TRBD2,TRBV9,TGTGCCAGCAGCATACGGGGACTAGCGGGGGGAGGCACAGATACGCAGTATTTT,CASSIRGLAGGGTDTQYF
NA,TRBJ1-2,TRBD1,TRBV4-2,TGTGCCAGCAGCAATCGGGACAGGGCGAAAGGCTACACCTTC,CASSNRDRAKGYTF
NA,TRBJ2-1,NA,TRBV5-1,TGCGCCAGCAGCTTGGGGCAGGGGGGCCACAATGAGCAGTTCTTC,CASSLGQGGHNEQFF
NA,TRBJ1-2,NA,TRBV20-1,TGCAGTGTTACACACGGGAAAGGCTACACCTTC,CSVTHGKGYTF
NA,TRBJ2-3,NA,TRBV7-9,TGTGCCAGCAGCTTAAGGGGATTCACAGATACGCAGTATTTT,CASSLRGFTDTQYF
NA,TRBJ1-6,NA,TRBV19,TGTGCCAGTACCCCCGGGACAAATAATTCACCCCTCCACTTT,CASTPGTNNSPLHF
NA,TRBJ1-3,NA,TRBV5-6,TGTGCCAGCAGCTTGGATTTCAGGGGAGACACCATATATTTT,CASSLDFRGDTIYF
NA,TRBJ2-7,TRBD1,TRBV11-2,TGTGCCTCAACCCGTGACAGGGGAGCCTACGAGCAGTACTTC,CASTRDRGAYEQYF